A single sample is the source of the 21 T cell receptor beta chains below, sequenced in a study of T cells in tumors after PD-1 blockade. Data came from immunoSEQ multiplex PCR; TCRdb stores just in-frame clones and leaves some out. The profile shows 60,000 to 70,000 clones, around 74% of them singletons. The sample here was PBMCs, taken after anti-PD-1 treatment. The receptors come from a human donor with basal cell carcinoma.

The chain combines TRBV24-1 with TRBJ2-3; tentatively, D is TRBD2 (5 bases). The CDR3 length is 14 residues. The germline CDR1 and CDR2 sequences are KGHDR and SFDVKD. The V end lost 3 bases, the J end lost 9 bases, and 15 bases lay between the germline ends. This CDR3 reads CATSDVSPRETQYF. For the CDR3, the DNA is TGTGCCACCAGTGATGTTTCTCCCCGGGAAACGCAGTATTTT.

This clone appeared once. V is TRBV4-1 and J is TRBJ1-6; possible D gene TRBD1, 5 bases. Trimming pared 1 base from V and 1 base from J, leaving 5 bases between. The CDR3 consists of 15 residues. Germline values: CDR1 MGHRA, CDR2 YSYEKL. The CDR3 nucleotides are TGCGCCAGCAGCCAAGGGGGGTCCTATAATTCACCCCTCCACTTT. This translates into CASSQGGSYNSPLHF.

This clone came up a few times. The CDR3 sequence is CASISHQRDPYTGELFF. CDR3 DNA: TGTGCCAGTATATCTCATCAACGGGACCCTTACACCGGGGAGCTGTTTTTT. The chain couples TRBV19 to TRBJ2-2; D may correspond to TRBD1 or TRBD2 (5 bases each). This CDR3 comprises 17 residues. V lost 7 bases to trimming and J lost 3 bases, with 21 bases between them. From germline, CDR1 is LNHDA and CDR2 SQIVND (reference sequence).

The chain has TRBV6-5 and TRBJ1-2, with D unresolved. V dropped 4 bases and J dropped 8 bases, with 17 bases sitting between them. CDR3 size: 14 residues. Germline assignment: CDR1 MNHEY and CDR2 SVGAGI. The CDR3 DNA follows: TGTGCCAGCAGTTTAACCACAGCCCGGGGAGGCTACACCTTC. Protein: CASSLTTARGGYTF.

This clone was seen more than once but under ten times. This chain links TRBV30 with TRBJ2-1; tentative D call: TRBD2 (5 bases). V gave up 4 bases and J gave up 0 bases, with 19 bases separating them. This CDR3 contains 17 residues. Germline CDR1 is GTSNPN and CDR2 is SVGIG (reference sequence). CDR3 coding DNA: TGTGCCTGGAACTTAGCGCAGGAGGTCAGCTCCTACAATGAGCAGTTCTTC. Protein: CAWNLAQEVSSYNEQFF.

This clone was detected only a few times. This chain joins TRBV4-2 and TRBJ2-2; D tentatively reads TRBD1 or TRBD2 (5 bases each). CDR3 length: 16 residues. Between the trimmed V and J ends, which lost 3 bases and 2 bases, there was a span of 13 bases. Germline CDR1 LGHNA, CDR2 YNFKEQ. Written as DNA, the CDR3 is TGTGCCAGCAGCCAGTCACCGGGACCAAACACCGGGGAGCTGTTTTTT. This codes for CASSQSPGPNTGELFF.

This clone appeared a few times. The chain joins TRBV9 to TRBJ1-4; a possible D gene is TRBD1 (5 bases). The CDR3 is made up of 15 amino acids. Germline V lookup: CDR1 SGDLS, CDR2 YYNGEE. Trimming removed 4 bases from V and 6 bases from J, with 16 bases in between. The CDR3 here is CASSQGGREDEKLFF. CDR3 DNA: TGTGCCAGCAGCCAAGGTGGCAGGGAGGATGAAAAACTGTTTTTT.

This clone came up a few times. This chain joins TRBV28 and TRBJ1-5; D is unclear. Trimming took 5 bases from V and 1 from J, leaving 18 bases between them. Germline values: CDR1 MDHEN, CDR2 SYDVKM. CDR3 length: 17 residues. The DNA of the CDR3 is TGTGCCAGCAGTCCCTCCCCCAGAGTAAGGAGCAATCAGCCCCAGCATTTT. Translated, it gives CASSPSPRVRSNQPQHF.

The chain couples TRBV18 to TRBJ2-2; D unclear. V was cut by 3 bases and J by 2 bases, with 13 bases left in between. Germline CDR1 reads KGHSH; CDR2 reads LQKENI. CDR3 length: 16 amino acids. As DNA, the CDR3 is TGTGCCAGCTCACCGAGGTCTCAGGACAACACCGGGGAGCTGTTTTTT. It codes for CASSPRSQDNTGELFF.

CDR3 protein: CASRGQEKETQYF. The CDR3 DNA is TGTGCCAGCAGGGGACAGGAGAAAGAGACCCAGTACTTC. This chain links TRBV3-1 (or the pseudogene TRBV3-2) with TRBJ2-5; 8 bases map to TRBD1. The CDR3 runs 13 residues. V lost 6 bases to trimming and J lost 3 bases; unmatched junction nucleotides: 3. Germline loops: CDR1 LGHDT, CDR2 YNNKEL (reference sequence).

The CDR3 sequence is CSASRDSGGGDTQYF. DNA of the CDR3: TGCAGTGCTAGTCGGGATAGCGGGGGCGGTGATACGCAGTATTTT. The chain joins TRBV20-1 to TRBJ2-3; TRBD2 matches at 9 bases. Per the germline V gene, CDR1 is DFQATT and CDR2 is SNEGSKA (reference sequence). V lost 3 bases to trimming and J lost 6 bases; unmatched junction nucleotides: 10. CDR3 length equals 15 residues.

This clone appeared a few times. This chain links TRBV29-1 with TRBJ2-7; tentative D call: TRBD2 (5 bases). The V end lost 0 bases, the J end lost 1 base, and 7 bases lay between the germline ends. The CDR3 is made up of 13 amino acids. The germline V gene has CDR1 SQVTM and CDR2 ANQGSEA. The CDR3 DNA follows: TGCAGCGTTGAAGACGCGGGTTCCTACGAGCAGTACTTC. Amino acids: CSVEDAGSYEQYF.

The rearrangement joins TRBV9 to TRBJ2-5; tentatively, D is TRBD2 (6 bases). The CDR3 covers 14 residues. Trimming pared 4 bases from V and 5 bases from J, leaving 15 bases between. From germline, CDR1 is SGDLS and CDR2 YYNGEE. The CDR3 spells CASSNLQAGETQYF. CDR3 nucleotide sequence: TGTGCCAGCAGCAATCTGCAAGCGGGTGAGACCCAGTACTTC.

The chain carries TRBV7-2 and TRBJ1-4; 8 bases fit TRBD1. Germline V gene data show CDR1 as SGHTA and CDR2 as FQGNSA. Trimming at V came to 5 bases and at J to 5 bases, leaving 7 bases not matched to a gene. This CDR3 is built from 15 residues. CDR3 bases: TGTGCCAGCAGCCGCGACGGGACAGGCAATGAAAAACTGTTTTTT. As protein: CASSRDGTGNEKLFF.

In its sample, this clone was seen once. The chain combines TRBV7-2 with TRBJ1-2; D perhaps matches TRBD1 (5 bases). V lost 2 bases and J 6 bases, leaving 22 bases between the germline ends. Per germline, CDR1 SGHTA and CDR2 FQGNSA. CDR3 length: 17 residues. CDR3 region: CASSLFGLGTSENGYTF. In DNA, the CDR3 is TGTGCCAGCAGCTTATTCGGATTGGGGACCTCGGAAAATGGCTACACCTTC.

This CDR3 reads CAWSVSRSRSQYF. Here the CDR3 DNA reads TGTGCCTGGAGTGTGTCTCGATCTCGCTCGCAGTACTTC. The chain recombines TRBV30 with TRBJ2-7, with unresolved D. The CDR3 has 13 amino acids. V was shortened by 0 bases and J by 9 bases, with 15 bases between the two germline ends. Germline loops: CDR1 GTSNPN, CDR2 SVGIG (reference sequence).

The V gene is TRBV9, the J gene TRBJ1-6; D may be TRBD1 (5 bases). The CDR3 length is 14 residues. CDR1 and CDR2 from the germline V gene are SGDLS and YYNGEE. The ends were cut back, 10 bases at V and 5 bases at J, with 16 bases in the middle. In DNA, the CDR3 is TGTGCCGGACGTGGCAGGGAGAATAATTCACCCCTCCACTTT. Amino acids: CAGRGRENNSPLHF.

The chain links TRBV6-2 or TRBV6-3 to TRBJ2-1; D call uncertain. V was clipped by 6 bases and J by 5 bases, with 8 bases between them. This CDR3 has 12 residues. Germline V gene lookup returns CDR1 MNHEY and CDR2 SVGEGT. The CDR3 bases are TGTGCCAGCAGCGACCCCCACAATGAGCAGTTCTTC. Encoded protein: CASSDPHNEQFF.

J is TRBJ2-3 and V is TRBV7-9; 8 positions agree with TRBD2. Looked up from germline, CDR1 is SEHNR and CDR2 is FQNEAQ (reference sequence). The J segment lost 4 bases and the V segment lost 2 bases, leaving 5 bases of the junction unmatched. The CDR3 length is 15 residues. The CDR3 bases are TGTGCCAGCAGCTTAACGGCGGGGGGCCCAGATACGCAGTATTTT. This encodes CASSLTAGGPDTQYF.

The chain recombines TRBV27 with TRBJ1-5; 7 nucleotides match TRBD1. Trimming at V came to 8 bases and at J to 0 bases, leaving 16 bases not matched to a gene. This CDR3 has 18 residues. Germline loops: CDR1 MNHEY, CDR2 SMNVEV (reference sequence). This CDR3 is CASSTTGSDFYSNQPQHF. CDR3 sequence (DNA): TGTGCCAGCTCCACGACAGGGTCCGATTTTTATAGCAATCAGCCCCAGCATTTT.

The chain couples TRBV29-1 to TRBJ1-2; TRBD1 aligns across 8 bases. Germline assignment: CDR1 SQVTM and CDR2 ANQGSEA. The CDR3 has 12 amino acids. V lost 6 bases and J lost 4; bases outside the gene matches: 4. CDR3 sequence (DNA): TGCAGCGTACCAGGGGGCGGCTATGGCTACACCTTC. Protein product: CSVPGGGYGYTF.